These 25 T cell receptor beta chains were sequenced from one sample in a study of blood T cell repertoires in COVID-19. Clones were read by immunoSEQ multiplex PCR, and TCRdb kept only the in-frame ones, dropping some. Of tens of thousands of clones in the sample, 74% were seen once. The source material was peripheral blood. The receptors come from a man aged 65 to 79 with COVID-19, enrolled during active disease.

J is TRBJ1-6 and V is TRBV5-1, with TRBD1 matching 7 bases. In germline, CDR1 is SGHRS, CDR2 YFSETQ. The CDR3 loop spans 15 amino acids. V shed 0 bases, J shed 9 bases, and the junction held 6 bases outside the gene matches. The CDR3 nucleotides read TGCGCCAGCAGCTTGGGACAGGGAGATGGTTCACCCCTCCACTTT. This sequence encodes CASSLGQGDGSPLHF. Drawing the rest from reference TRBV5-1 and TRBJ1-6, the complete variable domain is KAGVTQTPRYLIKTRGQQVTLSCSPISGHRSVSWYQQTPGQGLQFLFEYFSETQRNKGNFPGRFSGRQFSNSRSEMNVSTLELGDSALYLCASSLGQGDGSPLHFGNGTRLTVT.

The CDR3 nucleotides read TGCGCCAGCAGCCAAACGGACAGGACCTCGTATGGCTACACCTTC. Amino acid sequence: CASSQTDRTSYGYTF. The rearrangement links TRBV4-1 to TRBJ1-2; TRBD1 aligns across 7 bases. The CDR3 is 15 residues long. Unmatched junction bases numbered 8, after V lost 2 bases and J lost 5 bases. The germline gives CDR1 MGHRA, CDR2 YSYEKL.

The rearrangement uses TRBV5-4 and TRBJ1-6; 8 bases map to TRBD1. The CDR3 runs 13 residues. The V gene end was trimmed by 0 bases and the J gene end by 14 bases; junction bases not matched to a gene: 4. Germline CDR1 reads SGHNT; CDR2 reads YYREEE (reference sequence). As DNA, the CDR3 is TGTGCCAGCAGCTTGGGGGACAGGCCAACCCTCCACTTT. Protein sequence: CASSLGDRPTLHF.

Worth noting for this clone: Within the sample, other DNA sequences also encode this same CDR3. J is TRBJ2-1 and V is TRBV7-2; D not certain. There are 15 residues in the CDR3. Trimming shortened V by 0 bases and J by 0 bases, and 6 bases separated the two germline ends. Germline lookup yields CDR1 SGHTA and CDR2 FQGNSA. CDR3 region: CASSLAASSYNEQFF. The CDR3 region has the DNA TGTGCCAGCAGCTTAGCAGCCTCCTCCTACAATGAGCAGTTCTTC.

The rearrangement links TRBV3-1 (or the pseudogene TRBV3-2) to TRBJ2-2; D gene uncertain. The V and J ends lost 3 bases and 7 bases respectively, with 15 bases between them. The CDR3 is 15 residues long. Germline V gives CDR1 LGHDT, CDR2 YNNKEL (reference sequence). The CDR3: CASSHSPGSGGELFF. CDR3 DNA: TGTGCCAGCAGCCATTCGCCCGGTTCAGGCGGGGAGCTGTTTTTT.

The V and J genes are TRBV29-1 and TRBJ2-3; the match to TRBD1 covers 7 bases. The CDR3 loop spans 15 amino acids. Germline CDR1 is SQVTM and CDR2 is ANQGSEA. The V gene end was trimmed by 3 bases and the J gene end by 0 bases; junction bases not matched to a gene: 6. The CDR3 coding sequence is TGCAGCGTTGATGGGGACAGCTCTAGCACAGATACGCAGTATTTT. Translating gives CSVDGDSSSTDTQYF.

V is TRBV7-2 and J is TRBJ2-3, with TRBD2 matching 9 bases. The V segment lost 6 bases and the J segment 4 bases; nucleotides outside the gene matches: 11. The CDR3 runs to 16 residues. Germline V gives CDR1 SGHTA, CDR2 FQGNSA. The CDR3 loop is CASRFGSGSSADTQYF. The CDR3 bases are TGTGCCAGCAGATTCGGTAGCGGGAGTAGTGCAGATACGCAGTATTTT.

The CDR3 nucleotides are TGCGCCAGCAGCTTGGCCCAAGTTCAGGGGGCATCGTACGAGCAGTACTTC. It yields the protein CASSLAQVQGASYEQYF. The chain couples TRBV5-1 to TRBJ2-7, with 8 bases identical to TRBD1. Looked up from germline, CDR1 is SGHRS and CDR2 is YFSETQ. With V trimmed by 0 bases and J by 4 bases, 12 bases remained unmatched. This CDR3 has 17 residues.

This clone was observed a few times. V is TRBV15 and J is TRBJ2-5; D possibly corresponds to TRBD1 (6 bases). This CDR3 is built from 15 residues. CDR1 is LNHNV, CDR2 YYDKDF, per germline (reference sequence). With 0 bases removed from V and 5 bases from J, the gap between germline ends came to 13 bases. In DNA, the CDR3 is TGTGCCACCAGCAGAGATAGAAGGACAGAGGAGACCCAGTACTTC. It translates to CATSRDRRTEETQYF.

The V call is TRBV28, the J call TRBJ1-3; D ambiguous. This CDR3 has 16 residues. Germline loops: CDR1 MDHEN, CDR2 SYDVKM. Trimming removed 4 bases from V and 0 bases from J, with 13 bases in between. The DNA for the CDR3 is TGTGCCAGCAGTTCCCCCGGACTGAACTCTGGAAACACCATATATTTT. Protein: CASSSPGLNSGNTIYF.

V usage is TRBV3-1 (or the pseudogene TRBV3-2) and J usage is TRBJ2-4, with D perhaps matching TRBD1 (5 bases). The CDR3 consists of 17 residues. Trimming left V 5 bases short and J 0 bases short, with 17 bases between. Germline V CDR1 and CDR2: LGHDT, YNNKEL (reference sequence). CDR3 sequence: CASSSPETALAKNIQYF. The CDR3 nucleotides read TGTGCCAGCAGCTCCCCCGAGACAGCACTAGCCAAAAACATTCAGTACTTC.

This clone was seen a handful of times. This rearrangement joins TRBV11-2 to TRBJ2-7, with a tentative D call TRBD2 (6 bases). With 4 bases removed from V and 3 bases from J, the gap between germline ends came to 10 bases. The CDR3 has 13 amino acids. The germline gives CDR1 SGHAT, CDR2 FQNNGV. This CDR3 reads CASSWTDYYEQYF. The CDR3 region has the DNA TGTGCCAGCAGCTGGACGGACTACTACGAGCAGTACTTC.

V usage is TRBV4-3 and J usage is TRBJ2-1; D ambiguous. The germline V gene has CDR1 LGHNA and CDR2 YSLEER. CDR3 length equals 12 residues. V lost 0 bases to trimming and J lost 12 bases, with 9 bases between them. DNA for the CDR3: TGCGCCAGCAGCCAAGATATGGCGGTGCAGTTCTTC. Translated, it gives CASSQDMAVQFF.

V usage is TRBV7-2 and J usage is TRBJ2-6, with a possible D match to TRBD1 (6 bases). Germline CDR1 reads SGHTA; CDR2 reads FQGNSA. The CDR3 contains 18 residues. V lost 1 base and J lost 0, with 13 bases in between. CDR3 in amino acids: CASSLEGQTSSGANVLTF. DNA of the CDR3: TGTGCCAGCAGCTTAGAGGGACAAACGAGCTCTGGGGCCAACGTCCTGACTTTC.

In DNA form, the CDR3 reads TGTGCCAGCAGCTCTGGAGGGCCGGCCGGGGAGCTGTTTTTT. It codes for CASSSGGPAGELFF. This sequence joins TRBV7-3 and TRBJ2-2, with a possible D match to TRBD2 (6 bases). The germline V gene has CDR1 SGHTA and CDR2 FQGTGA. Between the trimmed V and J ends, which lost 4 bases and 6 bases, there was a span of 12 bases. The CDR3 totals 14 residues.

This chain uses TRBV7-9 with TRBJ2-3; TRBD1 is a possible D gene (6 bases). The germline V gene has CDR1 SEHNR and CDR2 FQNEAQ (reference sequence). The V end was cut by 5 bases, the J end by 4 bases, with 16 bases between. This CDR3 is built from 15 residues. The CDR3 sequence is CASSPTSGVSDTQYF. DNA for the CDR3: TGTGCCAGCAGCCCAACCTCAGGGGTGTCAGATACGCAGTATTTT.

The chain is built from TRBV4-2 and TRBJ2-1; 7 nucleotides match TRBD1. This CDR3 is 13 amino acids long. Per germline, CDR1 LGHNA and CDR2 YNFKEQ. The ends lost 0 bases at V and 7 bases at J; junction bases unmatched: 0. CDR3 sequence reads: CASSQETGNEQFF. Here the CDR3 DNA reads TGTGCCAGCAGCCAAGAGACAGGGAATGAGCAGTTCTTC.

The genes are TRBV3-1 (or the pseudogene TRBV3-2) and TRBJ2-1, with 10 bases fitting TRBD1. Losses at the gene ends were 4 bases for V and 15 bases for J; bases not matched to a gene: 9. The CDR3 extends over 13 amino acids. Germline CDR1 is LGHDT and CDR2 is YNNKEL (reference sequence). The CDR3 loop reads CASSRPGTGEAFF. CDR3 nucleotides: TGTGCCAGCAGCCGTCCCGGGACAGGGGAGGCGTTCTTC.

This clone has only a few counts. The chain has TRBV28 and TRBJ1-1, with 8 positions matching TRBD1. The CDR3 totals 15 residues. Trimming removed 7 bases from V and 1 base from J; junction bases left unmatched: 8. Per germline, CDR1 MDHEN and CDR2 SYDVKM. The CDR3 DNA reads TGTGCCAGCATCCCAGGGGGCCAGACGAACACTGAAGCTTTCTTT. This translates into CASIPGGQTNTEAFF. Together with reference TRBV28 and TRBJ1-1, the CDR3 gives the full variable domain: DVKVTQSSRYLVKRTGEKVFLECVQDMDHENMFWYRQDPGLGLRLIYFSYDVKMKEKGDIPEGYSVSREKKERFSLILESASTNQTSMYLCASIPGGQTNTEAFFGQGTRLTVV.

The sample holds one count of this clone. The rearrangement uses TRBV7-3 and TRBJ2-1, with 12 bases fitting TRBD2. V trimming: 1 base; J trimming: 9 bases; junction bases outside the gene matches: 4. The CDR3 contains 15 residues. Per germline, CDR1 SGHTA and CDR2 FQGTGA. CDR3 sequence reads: CASSLRTSGRSEQFF. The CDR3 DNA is TGTGCCAGCAGCTTAAGAACTAGCGGGAGGAGTGAGCAGTTCTTC.

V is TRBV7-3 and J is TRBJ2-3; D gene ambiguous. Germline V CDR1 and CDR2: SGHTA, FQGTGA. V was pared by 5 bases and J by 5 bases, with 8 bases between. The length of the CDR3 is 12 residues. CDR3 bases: TGTGCCAGCAGCCTCCCGAGAGATACGCAGTATTTT. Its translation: CASSLPRDTQYF.

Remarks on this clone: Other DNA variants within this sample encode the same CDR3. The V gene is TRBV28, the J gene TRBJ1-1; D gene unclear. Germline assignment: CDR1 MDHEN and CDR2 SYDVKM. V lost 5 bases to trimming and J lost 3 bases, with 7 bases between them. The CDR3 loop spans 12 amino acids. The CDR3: CASSRDYTEAFF. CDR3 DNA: TGTGCCAGCAGTCGAGACTACACTGAAGCTTTCTTT.

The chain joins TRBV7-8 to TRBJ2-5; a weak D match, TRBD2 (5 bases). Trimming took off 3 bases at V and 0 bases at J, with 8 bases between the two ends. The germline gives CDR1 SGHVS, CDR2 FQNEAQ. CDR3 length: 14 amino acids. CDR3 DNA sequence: TGTGCCAGCAGCTTTAAGCGGTACCAAGAGACCCAGTACTTC. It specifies CASSFKRYQETQYF.

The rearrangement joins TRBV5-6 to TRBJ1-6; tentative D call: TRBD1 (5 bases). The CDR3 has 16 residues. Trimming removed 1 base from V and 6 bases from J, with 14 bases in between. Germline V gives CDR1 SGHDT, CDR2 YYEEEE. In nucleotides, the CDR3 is TGTGCCAGCAGCTTGCCCTGGGACTCCGGTAATTCACCCCTCCACTTT. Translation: CASSLPWDSGNSPLHF. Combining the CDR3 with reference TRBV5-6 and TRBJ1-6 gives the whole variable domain DAGVTQSPTHLIKTRGQQVTLRCSPKSGHDTVSWYQQALGQGPQFIFQYYEEEERQRGNFPDRFSGHQFPNYSSELNVNALLLGDSALYLCASSLPWDSGNSPLHFGNGTRLTVT.

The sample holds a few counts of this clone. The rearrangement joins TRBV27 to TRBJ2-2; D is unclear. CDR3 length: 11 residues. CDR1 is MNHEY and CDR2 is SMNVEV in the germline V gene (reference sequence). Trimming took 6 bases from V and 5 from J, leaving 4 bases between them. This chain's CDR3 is CASRRTGELFF. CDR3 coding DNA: TGTGCCAGCAGGAGGACCGGGGAGCTGTTTTTT.